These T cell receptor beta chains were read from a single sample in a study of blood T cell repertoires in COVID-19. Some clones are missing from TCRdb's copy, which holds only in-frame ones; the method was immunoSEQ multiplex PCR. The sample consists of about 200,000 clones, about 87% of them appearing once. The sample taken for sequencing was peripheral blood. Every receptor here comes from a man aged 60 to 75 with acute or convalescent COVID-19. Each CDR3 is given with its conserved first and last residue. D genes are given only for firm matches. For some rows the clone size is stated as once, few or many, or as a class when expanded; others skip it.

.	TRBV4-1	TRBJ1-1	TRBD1	CASRDRGTVEAFF	TGCGCCAGCAGGGACAGGGGGACGGTTGAAGCTTTCTTT
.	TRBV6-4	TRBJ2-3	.	CASSDSIGVGTDTQYF	TGTGCCAGCAGTGACTCGATCGGGGTAGGCACAGATACGCAGTATTTT
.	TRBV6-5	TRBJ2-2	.	CASSPDSHTGELFF	TGTGCCAGCAGTCCCGACAGTCACACCGGGGAGCTGTTTTTT
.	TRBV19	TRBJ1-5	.	CAVGGGTYAQPQHF	TGTGCCGTCGGGGGGGGAACCTACGCTCAGCCCCAGCATTTT
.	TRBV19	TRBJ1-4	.	CASSIIVGAATNEKLFF	TGTGCCAGTAGTATAATAGTGGGGGCCGCAACTAATGAAAAACTGTTTTTT
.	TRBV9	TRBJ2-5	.	CASSAMGSPQETQYF	TGTGCCAGCAGCGCGATGGGGAGCCCCCAAGAGACCCAGTACTTC
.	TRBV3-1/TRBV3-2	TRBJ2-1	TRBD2	CASSQDPGGGVYNEQFF	TGTGCCAGCAGCCAAGATCCGGGCGGGGGGGTCTACAATGAGCAGTTCTTC
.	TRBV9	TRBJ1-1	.	CASSVDQGTEAFF	TGTGCCAGCAGCGTAGATCAGGGGACTGAAGCTTTCTTT
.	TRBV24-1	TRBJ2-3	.	CATSDQGTDTQYF	TGTGCCACCAGTGACCAGGGCACAGATACGCAGTATTTT
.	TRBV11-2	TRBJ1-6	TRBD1	CASSLSQGAYSSYNSPLHF	TGTGCCAGCAGCTTAAGTCAGGGGGCATATAGCTCCTATAATTCACCCCTCCACTTT
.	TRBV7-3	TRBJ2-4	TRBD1	CASSSGQGKNIQYF	TGTGCCAGCAGCTCGGGACAGGGGAAAAACATTCAGTACTTC
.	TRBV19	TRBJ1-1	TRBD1	CASSARQGLNTEAFF	TGTGCCAGTAGTGCCCGACAGGGTCTGAACACTGAAGCTTTCTTT
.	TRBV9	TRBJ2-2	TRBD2	CASSASGGSDTGELFF	TGTGCCAGCAGCGCTAGCGGGGGGTCGGACACCGGGGAGCTGTTTTTT
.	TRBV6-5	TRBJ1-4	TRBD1	CATHRGQGEKLFF	TGTGCCACTCACAGGGGGCAGGGTGAAAAACTGTTTTTT
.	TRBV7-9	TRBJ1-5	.	CASSLITGGDGSGQPQHF	TGTGCCAGCAGCTTAATAACGGGGGGCGATGGGTCCGGTCAGCCCCAGCATTTT
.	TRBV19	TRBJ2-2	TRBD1	CASRTGAYTGELFF	TGTGCCAGTAGGACAGGGGCCTACACCGGGGAGCTGTTTTTT
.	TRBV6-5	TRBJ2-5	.	CASSYSSAGHMETQYF	TGTGCCAGCAGTTACTCGAGTGCAGGACACATGGAGACCCAGTACTTC
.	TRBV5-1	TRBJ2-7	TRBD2	CASSPSGAISYEQYF	TGCGCCAGCAGCCCTAGCGGGGCCATCTCCTACGAGCAGTACTTC
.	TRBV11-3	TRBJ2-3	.	CASSAGGAGPTDTQYF	TGTGCCAGCAGCGCTGGCGGGGCGGGACCCACAGATACGCAGTATTTT
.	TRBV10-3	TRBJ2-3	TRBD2	CAISESGANTDTQYF	TGTGCCATCAGTGAGAGCGGGGCGAACACAGATACGCAGTATTTT
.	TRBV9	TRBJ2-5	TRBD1	CASSGGQGGETQYF	TGTGCCAGCAGCGGCGGACAGGGGGGGGAGACCCAGTACTTC
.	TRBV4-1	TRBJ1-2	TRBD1	CASSQSQGALSYTF	TGCGCCAGCAGCCAAAGCCAGGGGGCCCTAAGCTACACCTTC
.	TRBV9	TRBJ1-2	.	CASSVARDGYTF	TGTGCCAGCAGCGTAGCTCGGGATGGCTACACCTTC
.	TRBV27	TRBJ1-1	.	CASSLSTVTLNTEAFF	TGTGCCAGCAGTTTATCCACAGTCACACTGAACACTGAAGCTTTCTTT
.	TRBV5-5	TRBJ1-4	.	CASSLANMAAEKLFF	TGTGCCAGCAGCTTGGCCAATATGGCGGCAGAAAAACTGTTTTTT
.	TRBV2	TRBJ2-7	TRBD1	CASRSPGQVYEQYF	TGTGCCAGCAGGAGCCCGGGACAGGTATACGAGCAGTACTTC
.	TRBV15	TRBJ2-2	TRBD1	CATSAGQAANTGELFF	TGTGCCACCAGCGCTGGACAGGCGGCGAACACCGGGGAGCTGTTTTTT
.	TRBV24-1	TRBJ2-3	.	CATSDPLVGADTQYF	TGTGCCACCAGTGATCCCCTGGTCGGGGCAGATACGCAGTATTTT
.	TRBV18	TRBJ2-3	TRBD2	CASSPSLAGAHLEYF	TGTGCCAGCTCACCCAGCCTAGCGGGGGCCCACCTGGAGTATTTT
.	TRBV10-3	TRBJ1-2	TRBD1	CAISESGQGVPDGYTF	TGTGCCATCAGTGAGTCGGGACAGGGGGTGCCGGATGGCTACACCTTC
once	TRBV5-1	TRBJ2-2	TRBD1	CASHRTGQLTGELFF	TGCGCCAGCCACCGGACGGGACAGCTCACCGGGGAGCTGTTTTTT
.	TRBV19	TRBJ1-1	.	CASSMAGVGTEAFF	TGTGCCAGTAGTATGGCGGGGGTCGGCACTGAAGCTTTCTTT
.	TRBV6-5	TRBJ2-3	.	CASRPGDGTDTQYF	TGTGCCAGCAGACCGGGGGACGGGACAGATACGCAGTATTTT
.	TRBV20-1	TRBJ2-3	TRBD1	CSASRGQGVDTQYF	TGCAGTGCTAGTCGGGGACAGGGGGTAGATACGCAGTATTTT
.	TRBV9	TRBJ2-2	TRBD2	CASSPEGVAGGPRNTGELFF	TGTGCCAGCAGCCCGGAGGGCGTAGCGGGGGGGCCCCGTAACACCGGGGAGCTGTTTTTT
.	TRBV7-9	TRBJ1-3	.	CAPSLAGALGGNTIYF	TGTGCCCCCAGCTTAGCGGGGGCGCTGGGTGGAAACACCATATATTTT
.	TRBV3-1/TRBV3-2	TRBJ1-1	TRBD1	CASSLNPGQGVRNTEAFF	TGTGCCAGCAGCCTGAATCCGGGACAGGGGGTAAGAAACACTGAAGCTTTCTTT
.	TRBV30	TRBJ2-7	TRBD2	CAWRGLAGTVGEQYF	TGTGCCTGGAGAGGACTAGCGGGGACCGTGGGCGAGCAGTACTTC
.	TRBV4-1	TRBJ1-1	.	CASSQEWAKNTEAFF	TGCGCCAGCAGCCAAGAATGGGCAAAGAACACTGAAGCTTTCTTT
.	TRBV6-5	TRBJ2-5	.	CASSYSGGLGETQYF	TGTGCCAGCAGTTACTCGGGGGGGCTGGGAGAGACCCAGTACTTC
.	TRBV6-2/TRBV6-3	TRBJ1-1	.	CASSYQTGNTEAFF	TGTGCCAGCAGTTACCAGACAGGGAACACTGAAGCTTTCTTT
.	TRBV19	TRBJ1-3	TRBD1	CASSNPGGTGGKRDGNTIYF	TGTGCCAGTAGTAATCCCGGTGGGACAGGGGGAAAAAGGGATGGAAACACCATATATTTT
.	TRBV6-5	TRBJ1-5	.	CASSLSNQPQHF	TGTGCCAGCAGCCTTAGCAATCAGCCCCAGCATTTT
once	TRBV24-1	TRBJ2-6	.	CATSDPRAGANVLTF	TGTGCCACCAGTGACCCGAGGGCTGGGGCCAACGTCCTGACTTTC
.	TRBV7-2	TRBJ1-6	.	CASSPGQIYNSPLHF	TGTGCCAGCAGCCCCGGACAGATCTATAATTCACCCCTCCACTTT
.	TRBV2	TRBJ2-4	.	CASSPTGLQNIQYF	TGTGCCAGCAGTCCTACAGGGCTCCAAAACATTCAGTACTTC